Below, 12 T cell receptor beta chains from the same sample are listed, as sequenced in a study of OX40 agonist ivuxolimab in advanced cancers. Data came from immunoSEQ multiplex PCR; TCRdb stores just in-frame clones and leaves some out. The sample holds roughly 69,000 clones, around 87% seen once. Material: CD4+ or CD8+ T cells sorted from blood, obtained in a trial of the OX40 agonist ivuxolimab. The receptors stem from an adult with an advanced solid tumor such as melanoma, head and neck, liver or kidney cancer.

The chain couples TRBV19 to TRBJ1-3, with 7 bases lining up with TRBD1. This CDR3 spans 15 amino acids. The V gene end was trimmed by 6 bases and the J gene end by 1 base; junction bases not matched to a gene: 6. Germline lookup yields CDR1 LNHDA and CDR2 SQIVND (reference sequence). CDR3 sequence (DNA): TGTGCCAGTAGGGCCGGGACAGCTTCTGGAAACACCATATATTTT. It encodes CASRAGTASGNTIYF.

This sequence joins TRBV19 and TRBJ1-1; no definite D call. The CDR3 is 15 residues long. V lost 3 bases and J lost 3, with 14 bases in between. The germline V gene encodes CDR1 LNHDA and CDR2 SQIVND (reference sequence). The CDR3 spells CASSIGRTDYTEAFF. CDR3 bases: TGTGCCAGTAGTATCGGCCGGACCGATTACACTGAAGCTTTCTTT.

The chain has TRBV28 and TRBJ1-6; D is unresolved. In germline, CDR1 is MDHEN, CDR2 SYDVKM. The CDR3 has 13 residues. V was trimmed by 3 bases and J by 4 bases, leaving 4 bases between them. Here the CDR3 reads CASSFRYNSPLHF. The CDR3 DNA is TGTGCCAGCAGTTTCAGATATAATTCACCCCTCCACTTT.

The rearrangement links TRBV7-2 to TRBJ1-2; 9 nucleotides agree with TRBD1. This CDR3 has 14 residues. Germline V gives CDR1 SGHTA, CDR2 FQGNSA. V was pared by 5 bases and J by 2 bases, with 3 bases of the junction left unmatched. The CDR3, as DNA: TGTGCCAGCAGCCCGGGACAGGGAAACTATGGCTACACCTTC. Its protein is CASSPGQGNYGYTF.

This clone came up once. The rearrangement links TRBV19 to TRBJ2-1; TRBD1 aligns across 12 bases. This CDR3 is 16 amino acids long. Germline lookup yields CDR1 LNHDA and CDR2 SQIVND (reference sequence). V trimming: 7 bases; J trimming: 7 bases; junction bases outside the gene matches: 11. CDR3 in DNA: TGTGCCAGTAATCGCCAAGGGACAGGGGGCGGGAATGAGCAGTTCTTC. Amino acid sequence: CASNRQGTGGGNEQFF.

The J gene is TRBJ2-1, the V gene TRBV19; 7 bases fit TRBD2. Germline V lookup: CDR1 LNHDA, CDR2 SQIVND (reference sequence). CDR3 length: 15 amino acids. V lost 7 bases to trimming and J lost 4 bases; unmatched junction nucleotides: 10. CDR3 region: CASTPQLAEYNEQFF. The CDR3 DNA follows: TGTGCCAGTACCCCACAGCTAGCGGAATACAATGAGCAGTTCTTC. Full variable domain (rest looked up from reference TRBV19 and TRBJ2-1): DGGITQSPKYLFRKEGQNVTLSCEQNLNHDAMYWYRQDPGQGLRLIYYSQIVNDFQKGDIAEGYSVSREKKESFPLTVTSAQKNPTAFYLCASTPQLAEYNEQFFGPGTRLTVL.

The rearrangement links TRBV4-3 to TRBJ2-5, with D unresolved. CDR3 length equals 14 residues. V gave up 2 bases and J gave up 5 bases, with 12 bases separating them. Germline loops: CDR1 LGHNA, CDR2 YSLEER. CDR3 region: CASSQKAWSETQYF. As DNA, the CDR3 is TGCGCCAGCAGCCAAAAGGCCTGGAGTGAGACCCAGTACTTC.

The chain couples TRBV5-1 to TRBJ2-5; D remains ambiguous. The DNA end lines up better with TRBJ2-7; the J call may be wrong. This CDR3 is 15 amino acids long. In germline, CDR1 is SGHRS, CDR2 YFSETQ. The CDR3 DNA reads TGCGCCAGCAGGTTAGCAGGCGAGGATTCCTACGAGCAGTACTTC. Its protein is CASRLAGEDSYEQYF.

This chain links TRBV19 with TRBJ1-1; the D is unclear. Germline CDR1 reads LNHDA; CDR2 reads SQIVND (reference sequence). V lost 6 bases and J lost 2, with 19 bases in between. The CDR3 is 16 amino acids. This chain's CDR3 is CASSRARTESNTEAFF. The DNA of the CDR3 is TGTGCCAGTAGCCGTGCCCGGACGGAATCTAACACTGAAGCTTTCTTT. Looking up the rest from reference TRBV19 and TRBJ1-1 gives the full variable domain: DGGITQSPKYLFRKEGQNVTLSCEQNLNHDAMYWYRQDPGQGLRLIYYSQIVNDFQKGDIAEGYSVSREKKESFPLTVTSAQKNPTAFYLCASSRARTESNTEAFFGQGTRLTVV.

The V gene is TRBV4-1, the J gene TRBJ1-5; TRBD1 agrees at 7 bases. The CDR3 loop spans 15 amino acids. The germline CDR1 and CDR2 sequences are MGHRA and YSYEKL. The ends lost 2 bases at V and 5 bases at J; junction bases unmatched: 6. CDR3 DNA sequence: TGCGCCAGCAGCCAAAGACAGGGTGGGCATCAGCCCCAGCATTTT. Protein: CASSQRQGGHQPQHF.

The chain recombines TRBV7-9 with TRBJ2-5, with 7 bases identical to TRBD1. The ends lost 5 bases at V and 5 bases at J; junction bases unmatched: 8. The CDR3 is 14 amino acids. CDR1 is SEHNR, CDR2 FQNEAQ, per germline (reference sequence). The CDR3 nucleotides read TGTGCCAGCAGCACAACAGGGGTAGTGGAGACCCAGTACTTC. Protein sequence: CASSTTGVVETQYF.

This sequence joins TRBV12-5 and TRBJ2-2, with 9 nucleotides matching TRBD1. V shed 3 bases and J 3 bases; nucleotides not matched to a gene: 8. CDR3 length: 17 residues. Germline CDR1 and CDR2: LGHNT and FRNRAP. CDR3 in amino acids: CASGFGTGQGYTGELFF. In nucleotides, the CDR3 is TGTGCTAGTGGTTTCGGGACCGGACAGGGGTACACCGGGGAGCTGTTTTTT.